Sample share makes the clone carrying this T cell receptor beta chain medium-sized. What it recognizes is unknown. TCRdb itself ran the 5' RACE reads through MiXCR, one entry per CDR3 protein. Among 5,900 or so distinct CDR3 sequences listed, 7.7% were seen once. The data belong to a study of spatial heterogeneity in lung cancer. Whole-study results and caveats: It was found that expanded intratumoral alpha and beta TCR counts tracked tumor mutation counts.

Time point: sample taken at primary tumor resection. There were approximately 69 donors, all of them untreated patients with early-stage non-small cell lung cancer. The input material, whole RNA from tumor, nontumor lung or frozen PBMC, was sequenced unsorted. The TCR sequence derives from a female donor with early-stage non-small cell lung cancer. This sample comprised lung tumor tissue, obtained at surgery.

The DNA of the CDR3 is TGTGCCAGCAGCCAAGATCGGCGGACTAGCGCCAATAACGAGCAGTACTTC. This codes for CASSQDRRTSANNEQYF. The chain recombines TRBV4-2 with TRBJ2-7, with TRBD2 matching 9 bases. Trimming cost V 0 bases and J 5 bases; bases outside gene matches: 11. The germline V gene encodes CDR1 LGHNA and CDR2 YNFKEQ. CDR3 length: 17 amino acids.